The rows below give T cell receptor beta chains drawn from one sample of a study of shared clonotypes between healthy human individuals. TCRdb's copy holds only in-frame clones and misses some; the assay was immunoSEQ multiplex PCR. Found here are about 600,000 clones, around three quarters of them singletons; the top ten hold 12%. The specimen was PBMCs. The receptor source for this set is a woman aged 40 to 49 in good health. Some clones in this sample may be carry-over from other donors' samples. Each CDR3 is given with its conserved first and last residue. A D gene is named only where the DNA matches it firmly. Where a row states a size, it is once, few, many or the class of an expanded clone; other rows omit it.

clone_size	v_call	j_call	d_call	cdr3_aa	cdr3_nt
.	TRBV14	TRBJ2-2	.	CASSQMGGTGELFF	TGTGCCAGCAGCCAAATGGGGGGCACCGGGGAGCTGTTTTTT
.	TRBV10-2	TRBJ2-7	.	CASSKPNYREQYF	TGCGCCAGCAGTAAACCCAACTACCGCGAGCAGTACTTC
.	TRBV29-1	TRBJ2-1	TRBD1	CSVGQGVNEQFF	TGCAGCGTTGGACAGGGGGTCAATGAGCAGTTCTTC
.	TRBV2	TRBJ2-5	TRBD1	CASSERGQLQETQYF	TGTGCCAGCAGTGAGAGGGGACAGTTACAAGAGACCCAGTACTTC
.	TRBV28	TRBJ1-2	.	CASRPTGNYGYTF	TGTGCCAGCAGGCCGACAGGAAACTATGGCTACACCTTC
.	TRBV5-3	TRBJ1-2	.	CARLGEGYTF	TGTGCCAGATTGGGGGAGGGCTACACCTTC
.	TRBV5-5	TRBJ2-7	.	CASSFSGSYEQYF	TGTGCCAGCAGCTTTTCGGGGTCCTACGAGCAGTACTTC
.	TRBV21-1	TRBJ1-4	.	CASSNRDRGPTNEKLFF	TGTGCCAGCAGCAACCGGGACAGGGGGCCAACTAATGAAAAACTGTTTTTT
.	TRBV30	TRBJ1-2	.	CAWTQQGTHGYTF	TGTGCCTGGACACAGCAGGGGACCCATGGCTACACCTTC
.	TRBV5-6	TRBJ2-5	TRBD1	CASSSGTGETQYF	TGTGCCAGCAGCTCCGGGACAGGAGAGACCCAGTACTTC
.	TRBV7-2	TRBJ1-2	.	CASSFRQNYGYTF	TGTGCCAGCAGCTTTAGACAGAACTATGGCTACACCTTC
few	TRBV11-2	TRBJ2-5	.	CASSLDGRERRTQYF	TGTGCCAGCAGCTTAGACGGGCGGGAAAGGAGGACCCAGTACTTC
.	TRBV14	TRBJ1-2	TRBD1	CASSKLWDRESYGYTF	TGTGCCAGCAGCAAATTATGGGACAGGGAGAGTTATGGCTACACCTTC
.	TRBV6-6	TRBJ1-2	.	CASSYPGTANYGYTF	TGTGCCAGCAGTTACCCTGGGACGGCTAACTATGGCTACACCTTC
.	TRBV18	TRBJ1-5	TRBD1	CASSPTGTGGFSQPQHF	TGTGCCAGCTCACCAACCGGGACAGGGGGCTTCTCTCAGCCCCAGCATTTT
.	TRBV5-1	TRBJ2-3	TRBD2	CASSLVGSGSFPDTQYF	TGCGCCAGCAGCTTGGTTGGTAGCGGGAGCTTTCCAGATACGCAGTATTTT
.	TRBV7-7	TRBJ2-3	.	CASTPIPTSRADTQYF	TGTGCTAGCACCCCTATCCCCACTAGCCGCGCAGATACGCAGTATTTT
.	TRBV2	TRBJ2-3	.	CASSDSWGRSTDTQYF	TGTGCCAGCAGTGATAGTTGGGGAAGAAGCACAGATACGCAGTATTTT